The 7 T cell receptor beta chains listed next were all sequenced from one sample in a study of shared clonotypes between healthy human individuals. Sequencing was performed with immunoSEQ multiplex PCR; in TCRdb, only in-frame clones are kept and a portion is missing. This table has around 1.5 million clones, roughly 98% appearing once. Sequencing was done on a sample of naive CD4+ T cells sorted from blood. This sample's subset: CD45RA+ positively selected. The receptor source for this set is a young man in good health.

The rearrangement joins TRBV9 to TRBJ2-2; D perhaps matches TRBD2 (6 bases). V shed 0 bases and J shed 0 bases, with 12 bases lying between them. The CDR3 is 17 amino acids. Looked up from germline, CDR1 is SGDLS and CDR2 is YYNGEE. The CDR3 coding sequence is TGTGCCAGCAGCGTAGCTCTGGAGGGGCCGAACACCGGGGAGCTGTTTTTT. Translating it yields CASSVALEGPNTGELFF. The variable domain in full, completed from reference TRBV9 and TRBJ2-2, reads DSGVTQTPKHLITATGQRVTLRCSPRSGDLSVYWYQQSLDQGLQFLIQYYNGEERAKGNILERFSAQQFPDLHSELNLSSLELGDSALYFCASSVALEGPNTGELFFGEGSRLTVL.

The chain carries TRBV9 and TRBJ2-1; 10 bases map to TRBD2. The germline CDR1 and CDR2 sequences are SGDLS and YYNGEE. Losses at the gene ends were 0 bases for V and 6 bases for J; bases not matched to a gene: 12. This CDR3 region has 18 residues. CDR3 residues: CASSVAGGGLAGVNEQFF. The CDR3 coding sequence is TGTGCCAGCAGCGTAGCGGGAGGGGGTCTAGCGGGAGTCAATGAGCAGTTCTTC.

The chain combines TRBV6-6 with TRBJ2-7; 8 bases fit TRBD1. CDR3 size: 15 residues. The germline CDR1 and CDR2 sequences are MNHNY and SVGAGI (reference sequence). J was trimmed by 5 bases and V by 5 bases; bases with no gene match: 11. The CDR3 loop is CASSNTQGAQDEQYF. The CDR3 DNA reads TGTGCCAGCAGTAACACCCAGGGGGCTCAGGACGAGCAGTACTTC.

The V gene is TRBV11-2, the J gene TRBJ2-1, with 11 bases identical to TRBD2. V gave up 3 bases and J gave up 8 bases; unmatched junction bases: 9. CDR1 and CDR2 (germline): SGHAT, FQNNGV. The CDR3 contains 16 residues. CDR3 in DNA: TGTGCCAGCAGCTTGCCTACTAGCGGGAGTTTTGATGAGCAGTTCTTC. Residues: CASSLPTSGSFDEQFF.

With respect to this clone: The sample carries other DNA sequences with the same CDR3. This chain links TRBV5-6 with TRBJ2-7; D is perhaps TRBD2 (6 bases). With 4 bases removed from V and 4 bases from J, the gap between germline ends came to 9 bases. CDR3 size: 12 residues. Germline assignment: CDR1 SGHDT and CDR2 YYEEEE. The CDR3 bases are TGTGCCAGCAGCCTCCGGGGGTACGAGCAGTACTTC. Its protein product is CASSLRGYEQYF.

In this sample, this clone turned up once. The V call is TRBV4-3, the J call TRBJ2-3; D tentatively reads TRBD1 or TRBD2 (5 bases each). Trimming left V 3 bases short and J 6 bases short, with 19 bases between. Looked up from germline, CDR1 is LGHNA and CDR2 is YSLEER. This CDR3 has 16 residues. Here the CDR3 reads CASSQGLGPEVDTQYF. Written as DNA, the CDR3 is TGCGCCAGCAGCCAGGGCTTGGGACCAGAGGTGGATACGCAGTATTTT.

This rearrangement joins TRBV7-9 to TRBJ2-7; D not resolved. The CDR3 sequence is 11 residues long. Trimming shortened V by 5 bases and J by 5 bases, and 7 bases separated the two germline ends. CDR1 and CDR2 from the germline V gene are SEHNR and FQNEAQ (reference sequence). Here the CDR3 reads CASSTVDEQYF. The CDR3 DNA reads TGTGCCAGCAGCACGGTAGACGAGCAGTACTTC. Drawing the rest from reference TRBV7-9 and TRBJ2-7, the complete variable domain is DTGVSQNPRHKITKRGQNVTFRCDPISEHNRLYWYRQTLGQGPEFLTYFQNEAQLEKSRLLSDRFSAERPKGSFSTLEIQRTEQGDSAMYLCASSTVDEQYFGPGTRLTVT.